The entry below describes one TCR beta chain. Its antigen is not known. The data are from a study of shared clonotypes between healthy human individuals. Running of the assay took place at deep level. In the sorted-subset replicate PCRs, around 0.2 ug DNA, 30,000 or so T cell genomes, was used. The method was immunoSEQ multiplex PCR; TCRdb's version includes in-frame clones alone and lacks a portion of them. The sample contains about 2.2 million clones, about 93% of which appear only once. General study results and limits: The generation probabilities recorded for non-shared clonotypes fell below those of clonotypes shared by all four donors. In the sorted subsets, rarefaction showed sequencing was incomplete despite large depth.

The CDR3 has 16 residues. Germline CDR1 and CDR2: SGHNT and YYREEE (reference sequence). The trim removed 0 bases at V and 2 bases at J, leaving 7 bases unmatched. Selected positively for CCR7 and CD45RO-negative, naive CD8 cells excluded terminally differentiated effector memory CD45RA+ cells. The chain uses TRBV5-4 and TRBJ1-1, with 7 bases that match TRBD1. The sequence derives from a man aged 18 to 29 in good health. Some clones in this sample may be carry-over from other donors' samples. The sample consisted of naive CD8+ T cells from PBMCs. As DNA, the CDR3 is TGTGCCAGCAGCTTGGGCCGGACAGGATTTAACACTGAAGCTTTCTTT. This sequence encodes CASSLGRTGFNTEAFF.